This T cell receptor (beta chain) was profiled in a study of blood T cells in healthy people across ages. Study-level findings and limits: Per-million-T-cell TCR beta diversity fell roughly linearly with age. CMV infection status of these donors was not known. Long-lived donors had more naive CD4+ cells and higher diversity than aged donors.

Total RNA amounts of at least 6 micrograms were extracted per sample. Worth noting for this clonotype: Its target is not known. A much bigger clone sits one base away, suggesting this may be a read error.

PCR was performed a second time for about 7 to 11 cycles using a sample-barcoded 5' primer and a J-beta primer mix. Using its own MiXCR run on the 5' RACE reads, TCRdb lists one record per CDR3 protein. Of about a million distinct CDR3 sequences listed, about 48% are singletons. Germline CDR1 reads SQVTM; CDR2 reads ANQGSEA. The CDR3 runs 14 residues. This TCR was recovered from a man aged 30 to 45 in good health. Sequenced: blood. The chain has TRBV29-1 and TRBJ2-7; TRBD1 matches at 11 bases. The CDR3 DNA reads TGCAGCGTTGAGGGGACAGGGGGTTCCTACGAGCGGTACTTC. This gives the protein CSVEGTGGSYERYF.